The 19 T cell receptor beta chains reported below all come from one sample, sequenced in a study of T cells in narcolepsy. TCRdb keeps only in-frame clones here, not all; method: immunoSEQ multiplex PCR. The sample has tens of thousands of clones, less than 90% seen once. The sequenced material came from memory (CD45RA-) CD4+ T cells from blood. These receptors were obtained from a human donor in good health.

The chain employs TRBV4-3 and TRBJ1-2, with 11 bases lining up with TRBD1. V was clipped by 3 bases and J by 3 bases; unmatched bases: 9. The CDR3 has 17 amino acids. CDR1 and CDR2 (germline): LGHNA, YSLEER. The chain's CDR3 is CASSHGTGGIEYYGYTF. CDR3 in DNA: TGCGCCAGCAGCCACGGGACAGGGGGAATTGAGTACTATGGCTACACCTTC.

This clone was observed once. The genes are TRBV28 and TRBJ2-7; possibly TRBD2 for D (5 bases). The CDR3 is made up of 13 amino acids. Germline CDR1 and CDR2: MDHEN and SYDVKM. Trimming cost V 5 bases and J 3 bases, with 11 bases left between them. The CDR3 here is CASSRTAYYEQYF. The CDR3 DNA reads as TGTGCCAGCAGTCGGACTGCCTACTACGAGCAGTACTTC.

The chain is built from TRBV5-4 and TRBJ2-5; 9 bases match TRBD2. The CDR3 is 16 residues long. CDR1 and CDR2 (germline): SGHNT, YYREEE (reference sequence). The V and J ends lost 3 bases and 5 bases, in that order; junction bases with no gene match: 11. As DNA, the CDR3 is TGTGCCAGCAGCTCCTCGCGCGGGGGGGCAGGGGAGACCCAGTACTTC. Encoded protein: CASSSSRGGAGETQYF. The whole variable domain, remainder taken from reference TRBV5-4 and TRBJ2-5, is ETGVTQSPTHLIKTRGQQVTLRCSSQSGHNTVSWYQQALGQGPQFIFQYYREEENGRGNFPPRFSGLQFPNYSSELNVNALELDDSALYLCASSSSRGGAGETQYFGPGTRLLVL.

The chain joins TRBV7-7 to TRBJ1-2, with TRBD1 matching over 9 bases. The germline CDR1 and CDR2 sequences are SSHAT and FNYEAQ (reference sequence). Germline trimming cut 5 bases from V and 8 bases from J; bases unmatched to any gene: 12. The CDR3 spans 15 residues. CDR3 coding DNA: TGTGCCAGCAGCCGGGAATCGGGACAGGGATCCGGCTACACCTTC. It translates to CASSRESGQGSGYTF.

This chain joins TRBV9 and TRBJ2-3, with 14 bases lining up with TRBD2. This CDR3 is 16 amino acids long. CDR1 SGDLS and CDR2 YYNGEE come from the germline V gene. V shed 2 bases and J 4 bases; nucleotides not matched to a gene: 3. The CDR3 loop reads CASSVGTSGGADTQYF. The CDR3, as DNA: TGTGCCAGCAGCGTTGGGACTAGCGGGGGCGCAGATACGCAGTATTTT.

The rearrangement joins TRBV30 to TRBJ1-6, with TRBD1 matching over 9 bases. With 5 bases clipped from V and 7 bases from J, the junction kept 0 bases outside the gene matches. CDR3 size: 12 residues. From germline, CDR1 is GTSNPN and CDR2 SVGIG (reference sequence). The CDR3 coding sequence is TGTGCCTGGGGACAGGGGAATTCACCCCTCCACTTT. It specifies CAWGQGNSPLHF.

The gene calls are TRBV7-2 and TRBJ1-6; D may be TRBD1 (5 bases). This CDR3 region has 15 residues. V was shortened by 1 base and J by 5 bases, with 9 bases between the two germline ends. CDR1 and CDR2 from the germline V gene are SGHTA and FQGNSA. In DNA form, the CDR3 reads TGTGCCAGCAGCTTAGTGGGGACGGATAATTCACCCCTCCACTTT. It translates to CASSLVGTDNSPLHF.

The chain recombines TRBV25-1 with TRBJ1-2, with D possibly matching TRBD1 (6 bases). With 3 bases removed from V and 8 bases from J, the gap between germline ends came to 22 bases. CDR1 and CDR2 (germline): MGHDK, SYGVNS. The CDR3 spans 16 residues. The CDR3 DNA sequence: TGTGCCAGCAGTGACCAACTTTCGGGACAAAGAGGCGGCTACACCTTC. Its translation: CASSDQLSGQRGGYTF.

V usage is TRBV2 and J usage is TRBJ1-4; D ambiguous. CDR1 and CDR2 from the germline V gene are SNHLY and FYNNEI. There are 14 residues in the CDR3. Trimming took off 2 bases at V and 8 bases at J, with 12 bases between the two ends. The CDR3 sequence is CASSERTSVEKLFF. CDR3 DNA: TGTGCCAGCAGTGAACGGACGTCCGTCGAAAAACTGTTTTTT.

The chain links TRBV5-6 to TRBJ1-2; D possibly corresponds to TRBD1 (5 bases). CDR1 is SGHDT, CDR2 YYEEEE, per germline. The CDR3 sequence is 17 residues long. V was trimmed by 2 bases and J by 2 bases, leaving 19 bases between them. CDR3 nucleotides: TGTGCCAGCAGCTTCTTCCTCTTAAGAACAGGAAACTATGGCTACACCTTC. It translates to CASSFFLLRTGNYGYTF.

This chain links TRBV7-9 with TRBJ1-2, with 7 nucleotides matching TRBD1. This CDR3 contains 15 residues. With 5 bases clipped from V and 4 bases from J, the junction kept 10 bases outside the gene matches. Germline V gene lookup returns CDR1 SEHNR and CDR2 FQNEAQ (reference sequence). Here the CDR3 reads CASSPGQAPAYGYTF. For the CDR3, the DNA is TGTGCCAGCAGCCCCGGACAGGCACCCGCCTATGGCTACACCTTC.

The chain has TRBV6-5 and TRBJ1-2, with 7 bases identical to TRBD1. The CDR3 extends over 14 amino acids. Looked up from germline, CDR1 is MNHEY and CDR2 is SVGAGI. Trimming removed 6 bases from V and 9 bases from J; junction bases left unmatched: 13. DNA of the CDR3: TGTGCCAGCAGGGCCGACAGGGTCGCGGGTAGCTACACCTTC. Translation: CASRADRVAGSYTF.

The chain uses TRBV7-2 and TRBJ1-5; TRBD1 matches at 7 bases. This CDR3 is built from 13 residues. The V and J ends lost 5 bases and 7 bases, in that order; junction bases with no gene match: 5. CDR1 and CDR2 from the germline V gene are SGHTA and FQGNSA. In nucleotides, the CDR3 is TGTGCCAGCAGCCGTGACAGGGACCAGCCCCAGCATTTT. As protein: CASSRDRDQPQHF. The complete variable domain, with remaining parts taken from reference TRBV7-2 and TRBJ1-5, reads GAGVSQSPSNKVTEKGKDVELRCDPISGHTALYWYRQSLGQGLEFLIYFQGNSAPDKSGLPSDRFSAERTGGSVSTLTIQRTQQEDSAVYLCASSRDRDQPQHFGDGTRLSIL.

The chain uses TRBV6-6 and TRBJ1-6, with a weak D call TRBD1 (5 bases). Trimming removed 0 bases from V and 13 bases from J, with 10 bases in between. The CDR3 runs 13 residues. Germline V lookup: CDR1 MNHNY, CDR2 SVGAGI (reference sequence). In DNA form, the CDR3 reads TGTGCCAGCAGTTACTCTGCGACAGCGCCCCTCCACTTT. Protein product: CASSYSATAPLHF.

This chain connects TRBV5-5 to TRBJ2-2; D might be TRBD1 (5 bases). With 5 bases removed from V and 7 bases from J, the gap between germline ends came to 18 bases. The length of the CDR3 is 15 residues. Per germline, CDR1 SGHKS and CDR2 YYEKEE (reference sequence). The DNA of the CDR3 is TGTGCCAGCAGTGCCGATGTCAGGGTGTACGGGGAGCTGTTTTTT. Encoded protein: CASSADVRVYGELFF.

V and J are TRBV6-1 and TRBJ1-3; TRBD1 matches at 7 bases. J gave up 1 base and V 6 bases, and 6 bases lay outside the gene matches. There are 15 residues in the CDR3. CDR1 and CDR2 (germline): MNHNS, SASEGT. CDR3 nucleotides: TGTGCCAGCAGGACACTACAGGGGTCTGGAAACACCATATATTTT. Translated, it gives CASRTLQGSGNTIYF.

This sequence joins TRBV11-2 and TRBJ2-5; 8 nucleotides align to TRBD1. The V and J ends lost 3 bases and 4 bases, in that order; junction bases with no gene match: 7. Germline V gives CDR1 SGHAT, CDR2 FQNNGV. The CDR3 extends over 15 amino acids. The DNA for the CDR3 is TGTGCCAGCAGCTTCGGTTCCGGACAGGGAGAGACCCAGTACTTC. Its protein product is CASSFGSGQGETQYF. Looking up the rest from reference TRBV11-2 and TRBJ2-5 gives the full variable domain: EAGVAQSPRYKIIEKRQSVAFWCNPISGHATLYWYQQILGQGPKLLIQFQNNGVVDDSQLPKDRFSAERLKGVDSTLKIQPAKLEDSAVYLCASSFGSGQGETQYFGPGTRLLVL.

The sample holds a few counts of this clone. The V call is TRBV7-9, the J call TRBJ1-3, with a possible D match to TRBD1 (5 bases). Germline-derived CDR1 and CDR2 are SEHNR and FQNEAQ (reference sequence). The CDR3 sequence is 14 residues long. V lost 2 bases and J lost 4, with 9 bases in between. The CDR3, as DNA: TGTGCCAGCAGCTTACAAGGGACCGGAAACACCATATATTTT. Translation: CASSLQGTGNTIYF.

The chain has TRBV7-2 and TRBJ2-2, with 13 bases lining up with TRBD2. V gave up 3 bases and J gave up 4 bases; unmatched junction bases: 8. The germline V gene encodes CDR1 SGHTA and CDR2 FQGNSA. The CDR3 runs 18 residues. In DNA, the CDR3 is TGTGCCAGCAGCTTTTCCGGGACTAGCGGGACAGCCACCGGGGAGCTGTTTTTT. Translation: CASSFSGTSGTATGELFF. Filled out from reference TRBV7-2 and TRBJ2-2, the complete variable domain reads GAGVSQSPSNKVTEKGKDVELRCDPISGHTALYWYRQSLGQGLEFLIYFQGNSAPDKSGLPSDRFSAERTGGSVSTLTIQRTQQEDSAVYLCASSFSGTSGTATGELFFGEGSRLTVL.